Listed here are 17 T cell receptor beta chains from one sample, sequenced in a study of Tregs in tolerant kidney transplant recipients (dated by TCRdb to the late 2010s). The method was the immunoSEQ multiplex PCR assay. TCRdb obtained this table from immuneACCESS and retained in-frame rearrangements with V and J assigned. These tables miss some clones; where compared with another copy, unresolved V genes account for less than half of the shortfall, and the remainder is unexplained. For this sample the table gives 20,000 to 25,000 clones, of which approximately 81% were detected only once. The ten largest account for about a quarter of the sample. The time point tag for this specimen amounts to: 6 months after combined kidney and bone marrow transplant. The transplants used related donors along with nonmyeloablative bone marrow transplantation, and in the human trials mixed chimerism was transient.

Sequencing was performed on CD8+ T cells from blood (PBMCs), taken 6 months after the transplant. These receptors were taken from a human patient who received a combined kidney and bone marrow transplant. Following a transplant, some T cells may be graft donor cells, not patient cells.

The rearrangement joins TRBV7-9 to TRBJ2-7; D may be TRBD2 (5 bases). The germline V gene encodes CDR1 SEHNR and CDR2 FQNEAQ (reference sequence). The CDR3 contains 15 residues. V was clipped by 5 bases and J by 6 bases, with 20 bases between them. The CDR3 spells CASSEADSAYGEQYF. CDR3 coding DNA: TGTGCCAGCAGCGAAGCGGATTCAGCCTACGGCGAGCAGTACTTC.

The chain has TRBV10-3 and TRBJ1-1; 7 bases align to TRBD1. In germline, CDR1 is ENHRY, CDR2 SYGVKD. The V segment lost 10 bases and the J segment 2 bases; nucleotides outside the gene matches: 16. CDR3 length equals 16 residues. The CDR3: CATTPLTGSFNTEAFF. As DNA, the CDR3 is TGTGCCACCACCCCCTTGACAGGGTCCTTCAACACTGAAGCTTTCTTT.

The chain couples TRBV6-5 to TRBJ1-1; a possible D gene is TRBD1 (5 bases). In germline, CDR1 is MNHEY, CDR2 SVGAGI. The CDR3 spans 13 residues. With 6 bases removed from V and 4 bases from J, the gap between germline ends came to 12 bases. CDR3 residues: CASSPLGGTEAFF. In DNA, the CDR3 is TGTGCCAGCAGCCCACTCGGGGGCACTGAAGCTTTCTTT.

The rearrangement uses TRBV15 and TRBJ2-5; 14 bases fit TRBD2. With the DNA end fitting TRBJ2-7 better, the J assignment may be wrong. CDR3 size: 19 residues. Looked up from germline, CDR1 is LNHNV and CDR2 is YYDKDF (reference sequence). CDR3 residues: CATSRDWGGLAGDVYEQYF. DNA for the CDR3: TGTGCCACCAGCAGAGATTGGGGGGGACTAGCGGGAGACGTCTACGAGCAGTACTTC.

V is TRBV7-6 and J is TRBJ1-1; TRBD1 matches at 7 bases. CDR3 size: 14 residues. With 5 bases clipped from V and 1 base from J, the junction kept 4 bases outside the gene matches. Germline lookup yields CDR1 SGHVS and CDR2 FNYEAQ. DNA for the CDR3: TGTGCCAGCAGCGTGGGGACAGCGAACACTGAAGCTTTCTTT. Protein sequence: CASSVGTANTEAFF.

This chain uses TRBV11-3 with TRBJ1-3; 7 bases are a match to TRBD1. The germline V gene has CDR1 SGHNT and CDR2 YENEEA. The CDR3 spans 17 residues. Unmatched junction bases numbered 9, after V lost 4 bases and J lost 0 bases. CDR3 amino acids: CASSSDRTGSSGNTIYF. In nucleotides, the CDR3 is TGTGCCAGCAGCTCGGACAGGACAGGCTCCTCTGGAAACACCATATATTTT.

This chain links TRBV7-8 with TRBJ2-7, with TRBD2 matching 14 bases. V trimming: 3 bases; J trimming: 4 bases; junction bases outside the gene matches: 5. This CDR3 has 16 residues. Germline-derived CDR1 and CDR2 are SGHVS and FQNEAQ. The CDR3 reads CASSFPGLAGEYEQYF. DNA for the CDR3: TGTGCCAGCAGCTTTCCGGGACTAGCGGGAGAGTACGAGCAGTACTTC.

The chain carries TRBV7-9 and TRBJ2-2, with TRBD1 identical over 8 bases. V gave up 5 bases and J gave up 5 bases; unmatched junction bases: 7. The CDR3 consists of 15 residues. Germline CDR1 is SEHNR and CDR2 is FQNEAQ (reference sequence). The CDR3, as DNA: TGTGCCAGCAGCGCAGACAGGGGCCTGACCGGGGAGCTGTTTTTT. Protein: CASSADRGLTGELFF.

V is TRBV7-6 and J is TRBJ1-2; a possible D gene is TRBD1 (5 bases). Germline V gene data show CDR1 as SGHVS and CDR2 as FNYEAQ. V lost 1 base, J lost 8 bases, and 17 bases lay in between. This CDR3 spans 15 amino acids. As DNA, the CDR3 is TGTGCCAGCAGCTTAGATCAGGGAATAGCAAGGGGCTACACCTTC. Translated: CASSLDQGIARGYTF.

The chain combines TRBV13 with TRBJ2-7, with D possibly being TRBD1 (5 bases). The CDR3 consists of 14 residues. Germline CDR1 PRHDT, CDR2 FYEKMQ (reference sequence). Trimming removed 2 bases from V and 1 base from J, with 9 bases in between. CDR3 DNA sequence: TGTGCCAGCAGCTTATCAGCAGGGTCCTACGAGCAGTACTTC. It encodes CASSLSAGSYEQYF.

This rearrangement joins TRBV11-2 to TRBJ2-1; TRBD2 agrees at 8 bases. This CDR3 contains 18 residues. The V gene end was trimmed by 1 base and the J gene end by 8 bases; junction bases not matched to a gene: 16. Germline V gives CDR1 SGHAT, CDR2 FQNNGV. As DNA, the CDR3 is TGTGCCAGCAGCTTAGGCCCTCGGGGGGGCCGGGAGGGCTATGAGCAGTTCTTC. It codes for CASSLGPRGGREGYEQFF.

The gene calls are TRBV6-5 and TRBJ2-7; 7 bases are a match to TRBD2. This CDR3 is built from 12 residues. CDR1 and CDR2 (germline): MNHEY, SVGAGI. The V and J ends lost 9 bases and 6 bases, in that order; junction bases with no gene match: 8. CDR3 loop: CASSGLDFEQYF. CDR3 bases: TGTGCCAGTTCCGGACTAGACTTCGAGCAGTACTTC.

The chain couples TRBV7-6 to TRBJ2-7; 9 nucleotides align to TRBD1. V trimming: 5 bases; J trimming: 6 bases; junction bases outside the gene matches: 5. CDR3 length equals 13 residues. CDR1 is SGHVS, CDR2 FNYEAQ, per germline. CDR3 loop: CASSAGQGSEQYF. The CDR3, as DNA: TGTGCCAGCAGCGCTGGACAGGGGTCCGAGCAGTACTTC.

This rearrangement joins TRBV7-6 to TRBJ1-1; D remains ambiguous. CDR1 is SGHVS and CDR2 is FNYEAQ in the germline V gene. This CDR3 is built from 13 residues. Trimming cost V 1 base and J 3 bases, with 6 bases left between them. CDR3 loop: CASSLGRYTEAFF. CDR3 in DNA: TGTGCCAGCAGCTTAGGGAGGTACACTGAAGCTTTCTTT.

V and J are TRBV2 and TRBJ1-1, with 7 positions matching TRBD1. CDR3 length: 17 amino acids. V dropped 3 bases and J dropped 13; count of bases not matched to a gene: 23. The germline CDR1 and CDR2 sequences are SNHLY and FYNNEI. The DNA of the CDR3 is TGTGCCAGCAGTGATTTAGCTTCGGGCGCGGACAGGTTCAGGGTTTTCTTT. Protein: CASSDLASGADRFRVFF.

This clone is labeled as large. This chain joins TRBV13 and TRBJ2-7, with TRBD2 as a possible D gene (6 bases). The CDR3 has 15 residues. V lost 8 bases and J 0 bases, leaving 17 bases between the germline ends. Germline values: CDR1 PRHDT, CDR2 FYEKMQ (reference sequence). CDR3 bases: TGTGCCAGCGGACGGGACTCGGAGGGCTCCTACGAGCAGTACTTC. This translates into CASGRDSEGSYEQYF.

Notes on this clone: Its ends do not fully match the called genes, so a read error is possible. The chain joins TRBV5-1 to TRBJ2-7; D may be TRBD2 (5 bases). Germline values: CDR1 SGHRS, CDR2 YFSETQ. The CDR3 loop spans 13 amino acids. The CDR3 here is CASSLDDTGISVF. Here the CDR3 DNA reads TGCGCCAGCAGCTTGGATGACACGGGGATTAGTGTGTTC.